This record covers a single TCR beta chain. TCRdb keeps only in-frame clones here, not all; method: immunoSEQ multiplex PCR. The repertoire holds about 400,000 clones, with approximately 83% as singletons. The source of the sample is a study of Ad26.COV2.S vaccination and SARS-CoV-2 variants. The CDR3 has 14 amino acids. Germline V CDR1 and CDR2: SGHTA, FQGTGA. The V segment lost 3 bases and the J segment 4 bases; nucleotides outside the gene matches: 2. Treatment defined: about 20 received Ad26.COV2.S at low or high dose, single or two shots; a few received placebo; per-sample allocation not given. Sampling occurred on day 63 after the first vaccine or placebo injection.

The gene calls are TRBV7-3 and TRBJ2-3; TRBD2 agrees at 9 bases. The clonotype was recovered from a person between 18 and 60 years old who received the Ad26.COV2.S COVID-19 vaccine or a placebo. The sample in question was peripheral blood, obtained in a trial of Ad26.COV2.S vaccine versus placebo. The CDR3 reads CASSLGGRADTQYF. Written as DNA, the CDR3 is TGTGCCAGCAGCTTGGGCGGGAGGGCAGATACGCAGTATTTT.